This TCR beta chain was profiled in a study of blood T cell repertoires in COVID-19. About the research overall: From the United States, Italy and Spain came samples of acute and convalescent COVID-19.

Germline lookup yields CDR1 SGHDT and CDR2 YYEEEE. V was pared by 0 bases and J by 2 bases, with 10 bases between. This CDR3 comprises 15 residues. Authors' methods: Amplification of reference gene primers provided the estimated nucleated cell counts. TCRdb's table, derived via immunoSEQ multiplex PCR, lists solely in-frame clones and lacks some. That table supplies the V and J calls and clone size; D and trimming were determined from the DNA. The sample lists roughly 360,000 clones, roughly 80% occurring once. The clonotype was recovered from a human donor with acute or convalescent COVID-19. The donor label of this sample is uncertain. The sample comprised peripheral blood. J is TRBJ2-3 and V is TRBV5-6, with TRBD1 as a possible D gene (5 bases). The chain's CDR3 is CASSLGQTLTDTQYF. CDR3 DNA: TGTGCCAGCAGCTTGGGACAGACACTCACAGATACGCAGTATTTT.